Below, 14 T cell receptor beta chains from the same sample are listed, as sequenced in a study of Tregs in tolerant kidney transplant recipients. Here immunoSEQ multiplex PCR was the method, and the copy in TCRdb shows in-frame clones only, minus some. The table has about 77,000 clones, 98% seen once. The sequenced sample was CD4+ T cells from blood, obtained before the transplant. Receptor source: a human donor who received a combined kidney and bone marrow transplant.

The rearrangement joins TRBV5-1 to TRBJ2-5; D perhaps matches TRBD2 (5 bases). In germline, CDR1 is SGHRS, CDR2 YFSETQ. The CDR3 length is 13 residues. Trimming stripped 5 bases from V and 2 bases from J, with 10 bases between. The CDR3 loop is CASSSVIQETQYF. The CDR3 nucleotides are TGCGCCAGCAGTAGCGTGATTCAAGAGACCCAGTACTTC.

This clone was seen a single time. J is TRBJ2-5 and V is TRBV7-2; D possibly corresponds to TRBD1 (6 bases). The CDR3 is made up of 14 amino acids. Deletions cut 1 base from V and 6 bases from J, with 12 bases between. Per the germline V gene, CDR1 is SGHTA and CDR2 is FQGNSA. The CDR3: CASSLGQGTKTQYF. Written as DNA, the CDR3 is TGTGCCAGCAGCTTAGGCCAGGGGACGAAGACCCAGTACTTC.

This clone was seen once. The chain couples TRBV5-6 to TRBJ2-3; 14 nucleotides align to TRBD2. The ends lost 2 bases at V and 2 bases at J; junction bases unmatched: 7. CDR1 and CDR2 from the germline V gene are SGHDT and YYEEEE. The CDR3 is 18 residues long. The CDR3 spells CASSFRTSGGYHTDTQYF. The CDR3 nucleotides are TGTGCCAGCAGCTTCCGGACTAGCGGGGGGTATCACACAGATACGCAGTATTTT.

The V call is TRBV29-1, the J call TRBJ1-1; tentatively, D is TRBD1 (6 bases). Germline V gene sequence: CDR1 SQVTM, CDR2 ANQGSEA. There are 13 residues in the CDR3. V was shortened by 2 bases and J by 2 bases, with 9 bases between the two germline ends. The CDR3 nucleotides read TGCAGCGTTGAAAACAGGGCAAACACTGAAGCTTTCTTT. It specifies CSVENRANTEAFF. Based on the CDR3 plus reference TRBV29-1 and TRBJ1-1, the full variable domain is SAVISQKPSRDICQRGTSLTIQCQVDSQVTMMFWYRQQPGQSLTLIATANQGSEATYESGFVIDKFPISRPNLTFSTLTVSNMSPEDSSIYLCSVENRANTEAFFGQGTRLTVV.

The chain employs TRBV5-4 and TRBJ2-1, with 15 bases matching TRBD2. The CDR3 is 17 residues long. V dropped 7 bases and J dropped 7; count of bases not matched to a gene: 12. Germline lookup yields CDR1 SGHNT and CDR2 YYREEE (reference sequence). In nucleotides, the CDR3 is TGTGCCAGCGGCACCGGGACTAGCGGGAGGCGGTCAAATGAGCAGTTCTTC. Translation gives CASGTGTSGRRSNEQFF.

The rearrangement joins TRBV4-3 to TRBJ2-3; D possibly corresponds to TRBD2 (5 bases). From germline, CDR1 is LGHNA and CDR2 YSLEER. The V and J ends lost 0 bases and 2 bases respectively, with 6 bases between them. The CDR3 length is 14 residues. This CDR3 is CASSQEDYTDTQYF. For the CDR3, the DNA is TGCGCCAGCAGCCAAGAAGACTACACAGATACGCAGTATTTT.

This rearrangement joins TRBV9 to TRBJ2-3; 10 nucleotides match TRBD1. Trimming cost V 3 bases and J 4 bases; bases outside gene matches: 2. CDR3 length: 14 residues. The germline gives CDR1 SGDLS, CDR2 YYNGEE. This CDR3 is CASSEDRGPDTQYF. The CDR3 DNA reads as TGTGCCAGCAGCGAAGACAGGGGGCCAGATACGCAGTATTTT.

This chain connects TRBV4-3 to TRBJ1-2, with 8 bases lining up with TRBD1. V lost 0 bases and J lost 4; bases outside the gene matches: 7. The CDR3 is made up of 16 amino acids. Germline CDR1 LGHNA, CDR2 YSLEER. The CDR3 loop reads CASSQDPGGYSYGYTF. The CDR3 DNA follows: TGCGCCAGCAGCCAAGATCCAGGGGGCTATTCCTATGGCTACACCTTC.

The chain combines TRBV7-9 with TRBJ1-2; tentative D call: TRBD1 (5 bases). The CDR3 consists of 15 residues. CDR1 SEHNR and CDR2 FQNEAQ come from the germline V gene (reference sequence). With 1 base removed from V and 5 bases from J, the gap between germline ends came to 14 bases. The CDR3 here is CASSLGQGSQYGYTF. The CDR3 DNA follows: TGTGCCAGCAGCTTAGGCCAGGGAAGTCAGTATGGCTACACCTTC.

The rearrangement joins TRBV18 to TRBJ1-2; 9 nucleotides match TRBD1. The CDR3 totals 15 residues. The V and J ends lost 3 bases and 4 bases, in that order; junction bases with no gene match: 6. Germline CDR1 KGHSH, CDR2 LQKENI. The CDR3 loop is CASSPLDRGGYGYTF. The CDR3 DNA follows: TGTGCCAGCTCACCCCTCGACAGGGGGGGCTATGGCTACACCTTC.

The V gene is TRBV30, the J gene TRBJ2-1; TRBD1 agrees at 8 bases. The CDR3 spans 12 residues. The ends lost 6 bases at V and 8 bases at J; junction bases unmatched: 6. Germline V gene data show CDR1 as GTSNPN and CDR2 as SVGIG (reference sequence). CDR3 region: CACKSGGYEQFF. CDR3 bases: TGTGCCTGTAAATCAGGGGGCTATGAGCAGTTCTTC.

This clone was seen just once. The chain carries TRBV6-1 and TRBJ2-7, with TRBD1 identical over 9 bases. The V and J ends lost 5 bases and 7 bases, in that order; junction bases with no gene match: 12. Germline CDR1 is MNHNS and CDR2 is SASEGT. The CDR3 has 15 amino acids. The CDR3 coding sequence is TGTGCCAGCAGTCCGCAGACAGGGGGATTGAGAGAGCAGTACTTC. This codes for CASSPQTGGLREQYF.

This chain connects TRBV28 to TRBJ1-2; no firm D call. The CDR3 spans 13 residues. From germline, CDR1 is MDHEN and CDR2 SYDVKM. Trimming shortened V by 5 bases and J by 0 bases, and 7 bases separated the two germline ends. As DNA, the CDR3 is TGTGCCAGCAGTAAGGGAGCTAACTATGGCTACACCTTC. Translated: CASSKGANYGYTF.

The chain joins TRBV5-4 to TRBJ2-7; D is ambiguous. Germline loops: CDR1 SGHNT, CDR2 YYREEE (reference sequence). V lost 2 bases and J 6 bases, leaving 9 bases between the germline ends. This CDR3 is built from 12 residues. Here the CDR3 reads CASSFDFGEQYF. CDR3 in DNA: TGTGCCAGCAGCTTTGATTTCGGCGAGCAGTACTTC.